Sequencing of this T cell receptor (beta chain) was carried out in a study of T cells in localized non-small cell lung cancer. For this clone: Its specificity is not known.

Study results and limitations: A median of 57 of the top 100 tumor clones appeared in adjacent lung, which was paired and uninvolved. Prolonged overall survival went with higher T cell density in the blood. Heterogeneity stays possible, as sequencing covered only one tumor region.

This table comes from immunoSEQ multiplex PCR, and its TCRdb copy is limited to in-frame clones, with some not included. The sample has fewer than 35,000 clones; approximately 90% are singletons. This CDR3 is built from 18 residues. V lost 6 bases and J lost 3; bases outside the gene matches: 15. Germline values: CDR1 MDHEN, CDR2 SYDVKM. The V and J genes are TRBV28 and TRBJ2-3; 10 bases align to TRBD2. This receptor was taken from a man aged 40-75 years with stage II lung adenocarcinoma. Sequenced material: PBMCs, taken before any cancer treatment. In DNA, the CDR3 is TGTGCCAGCAGACCCAGCGGGAGGGCCTGGGGTATAACAGATACGCAGTATTTT. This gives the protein CASRPSGRAWGITDTQYF.